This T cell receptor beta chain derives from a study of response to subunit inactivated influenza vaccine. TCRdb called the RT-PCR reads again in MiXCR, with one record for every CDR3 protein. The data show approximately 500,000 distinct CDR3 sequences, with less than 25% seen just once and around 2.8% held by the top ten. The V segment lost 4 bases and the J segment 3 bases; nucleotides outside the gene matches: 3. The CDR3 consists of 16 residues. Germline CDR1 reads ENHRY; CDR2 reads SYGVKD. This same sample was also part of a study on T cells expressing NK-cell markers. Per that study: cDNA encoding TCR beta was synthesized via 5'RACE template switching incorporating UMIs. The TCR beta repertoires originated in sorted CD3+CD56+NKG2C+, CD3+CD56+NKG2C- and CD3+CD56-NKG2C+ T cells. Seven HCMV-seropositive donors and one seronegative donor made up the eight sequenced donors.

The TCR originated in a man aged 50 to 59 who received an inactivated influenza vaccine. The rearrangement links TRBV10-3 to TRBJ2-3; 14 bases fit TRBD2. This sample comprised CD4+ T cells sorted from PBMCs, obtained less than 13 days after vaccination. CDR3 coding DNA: TGTGCCATCAGTGGACTAGCGGGAGGGAAAACAGATACGCAGTATTTT. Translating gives CAISGLAGGKTDTQYF.